Listed below are T cell receptor beta chains from one sample, sequenced in a study of CD8+ T cells in alopecia areata. The protocol was immunoSEQ multiplex PCR, while the TCRdb copy is restricted to in-frame clones and leaves out a portion. The sample includes about 210,000 clones, 50% to 70% of them seen just once. Sequencing was performed on CD4+ T cells sorted from blood, taken at week 4, from a patient treated with tofacitinib. The receptors originated from a human donor with alopecia areata. Both conserved end residues are part of each CDR3. The D gene is left open where the match is weak. A clone size is listed for some rows: how often the clone was seen (once, few, many), or a class if it is expanded.

d_gene	v_gene	j_gene	abundance	CDR3aa	CDR3nt
TRBD1	TRBV7-9	TRBJ1-2	-	CASSPSDRSNGYTF	TGTGCCAGCAGCCCCTCGGACAGGAGCAATGGCTACACCTTC
-	TRBV7-8	TRBJ2-7	few	CASSPPTDDEQYF	TGTGCCAGCAGCCCCCCGACAGATGACGAGCAGTACTTC
-	TRBV19	TRBJ1-2	few	CASSGEINYGYTF	TGTGCCAGTAGTGGTGAGATTAACTATGGCTACACCTTC
TRBD1	TRBV6-1	TRBJ1-1	-	CAGQDPHTEAFF	TGTGCCGGACAGGATCCCCACACTGAAGCTTTCTTT
-	TRBV15	TRBJ2-5	-	CATSRDQGTGETQYF	TGTGCCACCAGCAGAGATCAGGGCACAGGGGAGACCCAGTACTTC
-	TRBV27	TRBJ1-2	-	CASSLQGPYGYTF	TGTGCCAGCAGTCTACAGGGACCCTATGGCTACACCTTC
-	TRBV5-6	TRBJ1-5	-	CASSLYSSNQPQHF	TGTGCCAGCAGCTTATATTCAAGCAATCAGCCCCAGCATTTT
TRBD1	TRBV30	TRBJ2-1	-	CAWSRGQSYNEQFF	TGTGCCTGGTCCCGGGGACAGAGCTACAATGAGCAGTTCTTC
-	TRBV25-1	TRBJ1-2	-	CASSEFGDYGYTF	TGTGCCAGCAGTGAATTTGGCGACTATGGCTACACCTTC
TRBD1	TRBV27	TRBJ2-1	-	CASSGDRGLGEQFF	TGTGCCAGCAGTGGGGACAGGGGGCTCGGTGAGCAGTTCTTC
-	TRBV29-1	TRBJ1-1	few	CSVPSLGNTEAFF	TGCAGCGTCCCGAGTTTAGGGAACACTGAAGCTTTCTTT
-	TRBV29-1	TRBJ2-1	-	CSVSNEQFF	TGCAGCGTTTCCAATGAGCAGTTCTTC
-	TRBV15	TRBJ1-5	-	CATSREGLSNQPQHF	TGTGCCACCAGCAGAGAGGGCCTTAGCAATCAGCCCCAGCATTTT
-	TRBV25-1	TRBJ2-3	-	CASSEQGVLNTQYF	TGTGCCAGCAGTGAACAGGGCGTGTTGAATACGCAGTATTTT
-	TRBV18	TRBJ1-2	-	CASSPDYGYTF	TGTGCCAGCTCACCGGACTATGGCTACACCTTC
-	TRBV30	TRBJ2-1	-	CAWSVLVGSYNEQFF	TGTGCCTGGAGTGTTCTGGTAGGTTCGTACAATGAGCAGTTCTTC
-	TRBV4-3	TRBJ2-3	-	CASSQDWGRQSDTQYF	TGCGCCAGCAGCCAAGATTGGGGACGGCAATCGGATACGCAGTATTTT
TRBD2	TRBV2	TRBJ2-5	-	CASSEQASGSSTQYF	TGTGCCAGCAGTGAACAGGCTAGCGGGTCCTCTACCCAGTACTTC
-	TRBV29-1	TRBJ2-6	-	CSVTEGPVSGANVLTF	TGCAGCGTTACGGAGGGCCCGGTCTCTGGGGCCAACGTCCTGACTTTC
-	TRBV5-1	TRBJ1-3	-	CASSLGQSSGNTIYF	TGCGCCAGCAGCTTGGGACAGAGCTCTGGAAACACCATATATTTT
TRBD2	TRBV5-1	TRBJ2-3	-	CASSGLAPGGADTQYF	TGCGCCAGCAGCGGACTAGCTCCTGGAGGGGCAGATACGCAGTATTTT
-	TRBV29-1	TRBJ1-2	few	CSVDGPYGYTF	TGCAGCGTTGACGGCCCCTACGGCTACACCTTC
-	TRBV15	TRBJ1-4	-	CATSGHHEKLFF	TGTGCCACCAGCGGACATCATGAAAAACTGTTTTTT
-	TRBV9	TRBJ1-2	-	CASSKTSTNYGYTF	TGTGCCAGCTCCAAGACATCCACTAACTATGGCTACACCTTC
TRBD1	TRBV6-1	TRBJ1-4	few	CASRGTGKNGSGLFF	TGTGCCAGCAGGGGGACAGGGAAGAACGGCTCAGGACTGTTTTTT
-	TRBV27	TRBJ2-2	-	CASSFLKGELFF	TGTGCCAGCAGTTTCCTTAAGGGGGAGCTGTTTTTT
-	TRBV5-1	TRBJ2-1	few	CASSEGMGANEQFF	TGCGCCAGCAGCGAAGGGATGGGGGCAAATGAGCAGTTCTTC
-	TRBV6-6	TRBJ1-2	-	CASSYAGGYTF	TGTGCCAGCAGTTACGCCGGTGGCTACACCTTC
-	TRBV2	TRBJ1-5	-	CASSEAINQPQHF	TGTGCCAGCAGTGAGGCAATCAATCAGCCCCAGCATTTT
-	TRBV27	TRBJ1-2	-	CASSATGTKDYGYTF	TGTGCCAGCAGTGCTACCGGGACTAAGGACTATGGCTACACCTTC
-	TRBV25-1	TRBJ2-7	-	CASSGHISYEQYF	TGTGCCAGCAGTGGGCACATCTCCTACGAGCAGTACTTC
-	TRBV27	TRBJ2-7	-	CASSPTYEQYF	TGTGCCAGCAGCCCCACCTACGAGCAGTACTTC